This entry lists 18 T cell receptor beta chains sequenced from one sample in a study of T cell clonality in common variable immunodeficiency (dated by TCRdb to 2015 to 2017). Receptor amplification or capture employed the immunoSEQ multiplex PCR assay. TCRdb's version of the immuneACCESS table is confined to in-frame rearrangements and falls short of the full clone set. An unresolved V gene accounts for under half of the shortfall where checked; the remainder is of unknown origin. This sample was tabulated with 55,000 or so clones, among which there are no singletons. In total, the top ten clones hold approximately 0.84% of the sample. The sequenced sample consisted of peripheral blood mononuclear cells. Receptors were obtained from a person aged 18-70 years in good health.

This clone was counted many times. The read ends 3 residues before the CDR3 terminus; that terminus is restored from the germline J gene. The rearrangement joins TRBV5-1 to TRBJ2-5; 8 bases match TRBD1. Germline CDR1 and CDR2: SGHRS and YFSETQ. This CDR3 comprises 14 residues. V was clipped by 3 bases and J by 1 base; unmatched bases: 2. The sequenced CDR3 bases are TGCGCCAGCAGCTCCGACAGGGGCCAAGAGACC. This codes for CASSSDRGQET. The entire CDR3 reads CASSSDRGQETQYF. Complete variable domain (other parts from reference TRBV5-1 and TRBJ2-5): KAGVTQTPRYLIKTRGQQVTLSCSPISGHRSVSWYQQTPGQGLQFLFEYFSETQRNKGNFPGRFSGRQFSNSRSEMNVSTLELGDSALYLCASSSDRGQETQYFGPGTRLLVL.

This clone has at least ten counts. The sequenced CDR3 bases are TGTGCCAGCTCACTAACTAGCGGGAATTACGAG. As protein: CASSLTSGNYE. The full CDR3 protein is CASSLTSGNYEQYF. This chain joins TRBV18 and TRBJ2-7; 10 nucleotides agree with TRBD2. The DNA ends 3 residues before the CDR3 does, and the rest of the CDR3 is filled in from the germline J gene. Germline V CDR1 and CDR2: KGHSH, LQKENI. V gave up 4 bases and J gave up 4 bases; unmatched junction bases: 4. The CDR3 is made up of 14 amino acids.

CDR3 residues: CSARVSGSSYNDYTF. The covered CDR3 bases are TGCAGTGCTAGAGTGAGCGGGAGCTCCTACAATGAC. V gene TRBV20-1 combines with J gene TRBJ1-2; D unresolved. The read stops 3 residues short of the end of the CDR3; the missing end is completed from the germline J gene. Germline loops: CDR1 DFQATT, CDR2 SNEGSKA (reference sequence). The CDR3 extends over 15 amino acids.

This clone was observed many times. The read ends 3 residues shy of where the CDR3 ends; the end is completed using the germline J gene. The chain combines TRBV30 with TRBJ2-7; D uncertain. Germline V gives CDR1 GTSNPN, CDR2 SVGIG (reference sequence). V lost 5 bases and J 0 bases, leaving 8 bases between the germline ends. The CDR3 runs to 12 residues. The CDR3 sequence is CAWGPVSYEQYF. CDR3 DNA, as far as it was read: TGTGCCTGGGGTCCGGTCTCCTACGAG. The full variable domain, with the rest looked up from reference TRBV30 and TRBJ2-7, is SQTIHQWPATLVQPVGSPLSLECTVEGTSNPNLYWYRQAAGRGLQLLFYSVGIGQISSEVPQNLSASRPQDRQFILSSKKLLLSDSGFYLCAWGPVSYEQYFGPGTRLTVT.

This clone has ten or more counts. With the read ending 3 residues before the CDR3 end, the germline J gene is used to fill in that end. The V and J genes are TRBV5-6 and TRBJ2-5; maybe TRBD2 (7 bases). The CDR3 extends over 15 amino acids. Germline-derived CDR1 and CDR2 are SGHDT and YYEEEE. V was clipped by 4 bases and J by 6 bases, with 19 bases between them. The CDR3 DNA, read in part, is TGTGCCAGCAGCCGCGGGGGCCCCTCTCTAAAGACC. This encodes CASSRGGPSLKT. The entire CDR3 protein reads CASSRGGPSLKTQYF.

This clone occurred many times. The read terminates 3 residues before the CDR3 end, so the remaining end is supplied by the germline J gene. This sequence joins TRBV30 and TRBJ1-4; the D is unclear. The V end was cut by 4 bases, the J end by 8 bases, with 11 bases between. The germline CDR1 and CDR2 sequences are GTSNPN and SVGIG (reference sequence). This CDR3 has 12 residues. The covered CDR3 bases are TGTGCCTGGAAACCGTTACAGGAAAAA. Translated, it gives CAWKPLQEK. The entire CDR3 protein reads CAWKPLQEKLFF.

This clone has a count of ten or more. The CDR3 goes on 3 residues after the read ends, and that part is filled in from the germline J gene. V gene TRBV18 combines with J gene TRBJ1-2; TRBD1 is a possible D gene (5 bases). The CDR3 runs to 13 residues. The germline V gene encodes CDR1 KGHSH and CDR2 LQKENI. The V end lost 3 bases, the J end lost 6 bases, and 11 bases lay between the germline ends. The CDR3 here is CASSPRTGDGYTF. The sequenced part of the CDR3 DNA is TGTGCCAGCTCACCCAGGACGGGGGATGGC.

This clone was detected many times. The DNA ends 3 residues before the CDR3 does, and the rest of the CDR3 is filled in from the germline J gene. The chain joins TRBV2 to TRBJ2-1; maybe TRBD1 (6 bases). V was clipped by 4 bases and J by 2 bases, with 12 bases between them. Germline V gene sequence: CDR1 SNHLY, CDR2 FYNNEI. This CDR3 has 15 amino acids. Partial CDR3 DNA: TGTGCCAGCAGTGCCGGGACACTAACCTACAATGAG. Residues: CASSAGTLTYNE. The full CDR3 reads CASSAGTLTYNEQFF.

This clone was recorded many times. The read comes to an end 3 residues before the CDR3 does, leaving the germline J gene to fill in the end. The rearrangement links TRBV5-1 to TRBJ1-4, with D tentatively TRBD1 (5 bases). Germline V gene lookup returns CDR1 SGHRS and CDR2 YFSETQ. V lost 0 bases and J 5 bases, leaving 8 bases between the germline ends. There are 14 residues in the CDR3. Here the CDR3 reads CASSLATENEKLFF. Incomplete CDR3 DNA: TGCGCCAGCAGCTTGGCGACAGAGAATGAAAAA.

This clone has ten or more counts. The read ends 3 residues shy of where the CDR3 ends; the end is completed using the germline J gene. The rearrangement links TRBV5-1 to TRBJ2-2, with 7 bases identical to TRBD1. CDR3 length: 14 residues. The germline gives CDR1 SGHRS, CDR2 YFSETQ. The part of the CDR3 DNA that was read is TGCGCCAGCAGCTTACCGGGACAGAATTCACCG. It yields the protein CASSLPGQNSP. The full-length CDR3 reads as CASSLPGQNSPLFF.

This clone was seen at least ten times. The CDR3 goes on 3 residues after the read ends, and that part is filled in from the germline J gene. The V call is TRBV12-3 or TRBV12-4, the J call TRBJ1-4, with 7 bases matching TRBD1. Losses at the gene ends were 1 base for V and 7 bases for J; bases not matched to a gene: 6. The CDR3 is 15 amino acids. The chain's CDR3 is CASSLVEAGGEKLFF. The part of the CDR3 DNA that was read is TGTGCCAGCAGTTTAGTTGAGGCAGGGGGTGAAAAA.

This clone was detected a few times. The read halts 3 residues ahead of the CDR3 end, with the missing end drawn from the germline J gene. The rearrangement links TRBV19 to TRBJ1-1; no firm D call. The CDR3 loop spans 15 amino acids. The V gene lost 7 bases and the J gene lost 0 bases, with 15 bases spanning the gap. Germline V gene lookup returns CDR1 LNHDA and CDR2 SQIVND (reference sequence). The part of the CDR3 DNA that was read is TGTGCCAGTATCTCGCGGCGGGAGATGAACACTGAA. It translates to CASISRREMNTE. In full, the CDR3 reads CASISRREMNTEAFF.

This clone has at least ten counts. The read falls 3 residues short of the CDR3 end, and the missing part is taken from the germline J gene. The gene calls are TRBV20-1 and TRBJ2-5, with TRBD1 identical over 8 bases. Trimming took 0 bases from V and 4 from J; bases not matched to a gene: 7. The CDR3 is 15 residues long. Germline CDR1 is DFQATT and CDR2 is SNEGSKA (reference sequence). CDR3 residues: CSARDQDRATETQYF. The covered CDR3 bases are TGCAGTGCTAGAGATCAGGACAGGGCAACAGAGACC.

About this clone itself: The read is 3 residues too short to cover the CDR3 end, so that end is filled in from the germline J gene. The chain employs TRBV7-2 and TRBJ1-1, with D perhaps matching TRBD1 (5 bases). The CDR3 has 15 amino acids. Germline loops: CDR1 SGHTA, CDR2 FQGNSA. Trimming removed 1 base from V and 4 bases from J, with 13 bases in between. CDR3 loop: CASSLVGGRVTEAFF. The CDR3 bases that were read are TGTGCCAGCAGCTTAGTCGGGGGTCGTGTCACTGAA. The full variable domain, rest sourced from reference TRBV7-2 and TRBJ1-1, is GAGVSQSPSNKVTEKGKDVELRCDPISGHTALYWYRQSLGQGLEFLIYFQGNSAPDKSGLPSDRFSAERTGGSVSTLTIQRTQQEDSAVYLCASSLVGGRVTEAFFGQGTRLTVV.

This clone was found many times. The read halts 3 residues ahead of the CDR3 end, with the missing end drawn from the germline J gene. This chain uses TRBV7-2 with TRBJ1-4, with 8 bases lining up with TRBD1. Germline assignment: CDR1 SGHTA and CDR2 FQGNSA. The CDR3 consists of 15 residues. The V segment lost 5 bases and the J segment 5 bases; nucleotides outside the gene matches: 7. The CDR3 here is CASSPNRGTNEKLFF. CDR3 DNA, as far as it was read: TGTGCCAGCAGCCCCAACAGGGGGACGAATGAAAAA.

This clone has at least ten counts. The read stops 3 residues short of the end of the CDR3; the missing end is completed from the germline J gene. The genes are TRBV7-9 and TRBJ2-5; perhaps TRBD2 as D (5 bases). Trimming stripped 5 bases from V and 5 bases from J, with 12 bases between. This CDR3 comprises 13 residues. CDR1 is SEHNR and CDR2 is FQNEAQ in the germline V gene (reference sequence). The CDR3 bases that were read are TGTGCCAGCAGCCTCCCCTCGGGGGAGACC. It yields the protein CASSLPSGET. The full CDR3 protein reads CASSLPSGETQYF.

In this sample, this clone turned up many times. The read finishes 3 residues shy of the CDR3 end, and the germline J gene is used to complete it. Other DNA sequences in this specimen translate into the identical CDR3. The rearrangement joins TRBV5-4 to TRBJ2-3; 7 bases map to TRBD2. The CDR3 runs 15 residues. Per germline, CDR1 SGHNT and CDR2 YYREEE (reference sequence). V lost 4 bases to trimming and J lost 2 bases; unmatched junction nucleotides: 7. The CDR3 bases that were read are TGTGCCAGCAGCCCTATAGCGGGCGACACAGATACG. Translation: CASSPIAGDTDT. The CDR3, in full, reads CASSPIAGDTDTQYF.

As for this clone: Sequencing ends 3 residues short of the CDR3 end; the germline J gene provides the rest. This chain connects TRBV19 to TRBJ2-7; TRBD1 agrees at 8 bases. The CDR3 totals 14 residues. J lost 1 base, V lost 3 bases, and 2 bases had no gene match. CDR1 is LNHDA, CDR2 SQIVND, per germline (reference sequence). CDR3 sequence reads: CASSIDRGSYEQYF. The sequenced part of the CDR3 DNA is TGTGCCAGTAGTATCGACAGGGGATCCTACGAG.